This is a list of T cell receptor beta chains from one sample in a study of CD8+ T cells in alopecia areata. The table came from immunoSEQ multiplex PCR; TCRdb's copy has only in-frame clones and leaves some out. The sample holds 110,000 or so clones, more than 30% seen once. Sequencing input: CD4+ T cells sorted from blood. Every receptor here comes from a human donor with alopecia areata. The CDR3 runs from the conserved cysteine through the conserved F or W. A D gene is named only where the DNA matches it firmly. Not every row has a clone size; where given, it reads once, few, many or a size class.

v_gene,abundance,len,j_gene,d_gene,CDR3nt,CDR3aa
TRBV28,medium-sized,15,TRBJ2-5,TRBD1,TGTGCCAGCAGTTTAGTCGTTAGGGGGCGGGAGACCCAGTACTTC,CASSLVVRGRETQYF
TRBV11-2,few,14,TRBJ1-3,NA,TGTGCCAGCAGCCAGCGGGGTTCTGGAAACACCATATATTTT,CASSQRGSGNTIYF
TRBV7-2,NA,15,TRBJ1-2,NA,TGTGCCAGCAGCGCCTCGGAGGGACACTTCTATGGCTACACCTTC,CASSASEGHFYGYTF
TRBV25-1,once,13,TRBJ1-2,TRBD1,TGTGCCAGCACCGGGGGACAGGGTAGCGGCTACACCTTC,CASTGGQGSGYTF
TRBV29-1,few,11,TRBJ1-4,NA,TGCAGCGTTGTTGGGGGCAGGAAACTGTTTTTT,CSVVGGRKLFF
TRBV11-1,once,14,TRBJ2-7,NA,TGTGCCAGCAGCTTAGCGTTCTTCTCCTACGAGCAGTACTTC,CASSLAFFSYEQYF
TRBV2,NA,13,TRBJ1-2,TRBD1,TGTGCCAGCAGCCGGGACAGGGCCCAGGGCTACACCTTC,CASSRDRAQGYTF
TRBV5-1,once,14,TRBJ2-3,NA,TGCGCCAGCAGCCCGGGACCTAGCACAGATACGCAGTATTTT,CASSPGPSTDTQYF
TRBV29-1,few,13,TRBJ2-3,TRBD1,TGCAGCGCCGGGACAGGGAACACAGATACGCAGTATTTT,CSAGTGNTDTQYF
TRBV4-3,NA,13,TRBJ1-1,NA,TGCGCCAGCAGCCAGAAGGTTGGGATTGAAGCTTTCTTT,CASSQKVGIEAFF
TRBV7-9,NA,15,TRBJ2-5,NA,TGTGCCAGCAGCTTAGCTCTAGGGAGGATAGAGACCCAGTACTTC,CASSLALGRIETQYF
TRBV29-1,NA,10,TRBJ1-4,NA,TGCAGCGTCCGAGATGAAAAACTGTTTTTT,CSVRDEKLFF
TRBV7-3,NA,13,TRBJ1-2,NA,TGTGCCAGCAGCCCCGCGTCCGGCTATGGCTACACCTTC,CASSPASGYGYTF
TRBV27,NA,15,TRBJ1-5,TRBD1,TGTGCCAGCAGTTCCGTCGGACAGGGCGGACAGCCCCAGCATTTT,CASSSVGQGGQPQHF
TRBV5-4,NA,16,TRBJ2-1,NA,TGTGCCAGCAGCCTGACTAACGTCCGGTCCTACAATGAGCAGTTCTTC,CASSLTNVRSYNEQFF
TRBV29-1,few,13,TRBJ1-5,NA,TGCAGCGTGACCCAGGGGAATAGGCAGCCCCAGCATTTT,CSVTQGNRQPQHF
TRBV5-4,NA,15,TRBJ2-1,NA,TGTGCCAGCAGCATACAGGGTGGGGTAAACAATGAGCAGTTCTTC,CASSIQGGVNNEQFF
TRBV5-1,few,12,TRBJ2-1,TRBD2,TGCGCCAGCAGAAGCGGGGGGCTCCCCCAGTTCTTC,CASRSGGLPQFF
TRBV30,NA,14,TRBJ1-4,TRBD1,TGTGCCTGGAGTCAGGGGGCGTCGGGCGAAAAACTGTTTTTT,CAWSQGASGEKLFF
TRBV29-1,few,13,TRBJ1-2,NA,TGCAGCGTTACGATCAGCGCTAACTATGGCTACACCTTC,CSVTISANYGYTF
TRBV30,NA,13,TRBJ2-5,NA,TGTGCCTGGAGTATGGCCTTCCAAGAGACCCAGTACTTC,CAWSMAFQETQYF
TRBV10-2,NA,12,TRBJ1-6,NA,TGCGCCAGCAGGGACACAAATTCACCCCTCCACTTT,CASRDTNSPLHF
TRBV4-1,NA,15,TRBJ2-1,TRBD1,TGCGCCAGCAGCCAGACAGGGGGGAACTTACCTGAGCAGTTCTTC,CASSQTGGNLPEQFF
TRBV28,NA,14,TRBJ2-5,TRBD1,TGTGCCAGCAGTTTACCCCAGGGGGCAGAGACCCAGTACTTC,CASSLPQGAETQYF
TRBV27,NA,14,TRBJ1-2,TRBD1,TGTGCCAGCAGTCTGGACAGGGGCATATATGGCTACACCTTC,CASSLDRGIYGYTF